The source of this T cell receptor beta chain is a study of CD8+ T cells in alopecia areata. There are a few counts of this clone. Other DNA sequences in this specimen translate into the identical CDR3. The CDR3 spans 11 residues. Trimming cost V 2 bases and J 3 bases, with 5 bases left between them. The germline gives CDR1 GTSNPN, CDR2 SVGIG (reference sequence). The treatment denotes: oral pan-JAK inhibitor, 5-10 mg twice daily. RNA extraction was followed by reverse transcription into cDNA, which acted as the sequencing template. The protocol was immunoSEQ multiplex PCR, while the TCRdb copy is restricted to in-frame clones and leaves out a portion. The sample lists about 200,000 clones, 58% occurring once.

This specimen consisted of CD4+ T cells sorted from blood, obtained at week 24, from a patient treated with tofacitinib. The chain joins TRBV30 to TRBJ2-7; D is undetermined. The receptor was isolated from a human donor with alopecia areata. This CDR3 reads CAWSKGYEQYF. CDR3 sequence (DNA): TGTGCCTGGAGTAAGGGCTACGAGCAGTACTTC.